The 14 T cell receptor beta chains presented below share a single source sample, sequenced in a study of T-cell reconstitution after alpha-beta-depleted transplantation in children. Library preparation (for TCRbeta) was performed with unique molecular identifiers. In TCRdb, the PCR reads were re-called with MiXCR into one record per CDR3 protein. The sample gives about 500,000 distinct CDR3 sequences, roughly 33% of which show up once; 2% to 2.5% is in the top ten. Sequenced material: PBMCs from the stem cell graft donor, taken from the stem cell graft. The receptors here all came from a human donor who donated a stem cell graft to a child with aplastic anemia.

The chain recombines TRBV5-1 with TRBJ2-7; perhaps TRBD2 as D (6 bases). Looked up from germline, CDR1 is SGHRS and CDR2 is YFSETQ. V dropped 6 bases and J dropped 3 bases, with 13 bases sitting between them. CDR3 length: 13 residues. CDR3 nucleotides: TGCGCCAGCACCGCCGTGGGGGGCTACGAGCAGTACTTC. This translates into CASTAVGGYEQYF.

This clonotype was counted between two and nine times. This chain joins TRBV7-8 and TRBJ2-2; tentatively, D is TRBD1 (5 bases). CDR1 and CDR2 from the germline V gene are SGHVS and FQNEAQ. This CDR3 has 12 amino acids. Trimming pared 6 bases from V and 8 bases from J, leaving 10 bases between. CDR3 region: CASRKAGGELFF. In nucleotides, the CDR3 is TGTGCCAGCAGAAAAGCAGGGGGGGAGCTGTTTTTT.

The CDR3 bases are TGCGCCAGCAGCCAGACAACCTCCTACGAGCAGTACTTC. Translating it yields CASSQTTSYEQYF. The rearrangement uses TRBV4-3 and TRBJ2-7; D gene uncertain. This CDR3 is built from 13 residues. Per the germline V gene, CDR1 is LGHNA and CDR2 is YSLEER. The V and J ends lost 3 bases and 0 bases respectively, with 6 bases between them.

The CDR3 loop reads CSRAGGRANNEQFF. The CDR3 DNA follows: TGCAGTAGGGCCGGCGGGAGGGCCAACAATGAGCAGTTCTTC. The V and J genes are TRBV20-1 and TRBJ2-1, with 9 nucleotides matching TRBD2. The CDR3 covers 14 residues. After removal of 8 bases from V and 5 bases from J, the junction contained 10 bases not matched to a gene. Germline V gene data show CDR1 as DFQATT and CDR2 as SNEGSKA (reference sequence).

V gene TRBV11-2 combines with J gene TRBJ1-2; 11 positions agree with TRBD1. The CDR3 sequence is 14 residues long. The junction had 4 bases not matched to a gene; V was cut back by 6 bases and J by 4 bases. In germline, CDR1 is SGHAT, CDR2 FQNNGV. The CDR3: CASSQDRGPYGYTF. Here the CDR3 DNA reads TGTGCCAGCAGTCAGGACAGGGGGCCCTATGGCTACACCTTC.

This clonotype was seen at least ten times. This chain links TRBV6-1 with TRBJ2-3; D is possibly TRBD1 (5 bases). The CDR3 covers 14 residues. CDR1 and CDR2 from the germline V gene are MNHNS and SASEGT. Deletions cut 4 bases from V and 4 bases from J, with 12 bases between. CDR3 nucleotide sequence: TGTGCCAGCAGTGCCGGGCAGGGCGCAGATACGCAGTATTTT. It is translated as CASSAGQGADTQYF.

The V gene is TRBV7-9, the J gene TRBJ1-5; 9 bases map to TRBD1. Germline values: CDR1 SEHNR, CDR2 FQNEAQ (reference sequence). V shed 7 bases, J shed 7 bases, and the junction held 5 bases outside the gene matches. CDR3 length equals 13 residues. In nucleotides, the CDR3 is TGTGCCAGCACACAGGGGGCTTTGCAGCCCCAGCATTTT. This gives the protein CASTQGALQPQHF.

This clonotype has more than one count but fewer than ten. The gene calls are TRBV28 and TRBJ1-1; no definite D call. CDR1 MDHEN and CDR2 SYDVKM come from the germline V gene. V was trimmed by 2 bases and J by 0 bases, leaving 7 bases between them. The CDR3 runs 14 residues. CDR3 residues: CASSLVWMNTEAFF. The CDR3 region has the DNA TGTGCCAGCAGTTTAGTGTGGATGAACACTGAAGCTTTCTTT.

This clonotype was detected a few times. This chain connects TRBV29-1 to TRBJ2-1; 8 nucleotides line up with TRBD2. The CDR3 extends over 15 amino acids. The J segment lost 2 bases and the V segment lost 2 bases, leaving 5 bases of the junction unmatched. Germline lookup yields CDR1 SQVTM and CDR2 ANQGSEA. The CDR3 DNA is TGCAGCGTTGAATGGGTCGGGAGGGCCTACAATGAGCAGTTCTTC. This encodes CSVEWVGRAYNEQFF.

This clonotype has just a few counts. This chain joins TRBV11-2 and TRBJ2-1; TRBD2 agrees at 13 bases. V shed 1 base, J shed 3 bases, and the junction held 6 bases outside the gene matches. This CDR3 spans 18 amino acids. Germline V gene lookup returns CDR1 SGHAT and CDR2 FQNNGV. The DNA of the CDR3 is TGTGCCAGCAGCTTAGGACTAGCGGGAGGCACCCTCTACAATGAGCAGTTCTTC. Its translation: CASSLGLAGGTLYNEQFF.

In this sample, this clonotype turned up a few times. The chain joins TRBV12-3 or TRBV12-4 to TRBJ1-5, with 11 bases matching TRBD1. With 5 bases clipped from V and 5 bases from J, the junction kept 2 bases outside the gene matches. The CDR3 is 14 residues long. The CDR3 protein is CASSRDRGYQPQHF. In DNA, the CDR3 is TGTGCCAGCAGTCGGGACAGGGGGTATCAGCCCCAGCATTTT.

The table lists this clonotype with a few counts. The V gene is TRBV5-1, the J gene TRBJ2-3; D might be TRBD2 (5 bases). V dropped 2 bases and J dropped 8 bases, with 6 bases sitting between them. The CDR3 sequence is 11 residues long. Germline CDR1 and CDR2: SGHRS and YFSETQ. CDR3 protein: CASSFGSTQYF. Here the CDR3 DNA reads TGCGCCAGCAGCTTTGGGAGTACGCAGTATTTT.

The DNA of the CDR3 is TGTGCCAGCAGCTTAGCCGGACTGGGGACCGGGGAGCTGTTTTTT. Translating gives CASSLAGLGTGELFF. The chain joins TRBV7-2 to TRBJ2-2, with D possibly matching TRBD2 (5 bases). This CDR3 contains 15 residues. CDR1 SGHTA and CDR2 FQGNSA come from the germline V gene. The germline V and J ends were trimmed by 0 bases and 5 bases, with 10 bases remaining between them. The whole variable domain, remainder taken from reference TRBV7-2 and TRBJ2-2, is GAGVSQSPSNKVTEKGKDVELRCDPISGHTALYWYRQSLGQGLEFLIYFQGNSAPDKSGLPSDRFSAERTGGSVSTLTIQRTQQEDSAVYLCASSLAGLGTGELFFGEGSRLTVL.

This clonotype was observed a handful of times. The V and J genes are TRBV5-6 and TRBJ1-1; D may be TRBD1 (5 bases). CDR1 is SGHDT and CDR2 is YYEEEE in the germline V gene. The ends were cut back, 0 bases at V and 2 bases at J, with 20 bases in the middle. This CDR3 spans 18 amino acids. The chain's CDR3 is CASSLEGRYSRGNTEAFF. For the CDR3, the DNA is TGTGCCAGCAGCTTGGAGGGGAGGTATTCTAGGGGAAACACTGAAGCTTTCTTT.